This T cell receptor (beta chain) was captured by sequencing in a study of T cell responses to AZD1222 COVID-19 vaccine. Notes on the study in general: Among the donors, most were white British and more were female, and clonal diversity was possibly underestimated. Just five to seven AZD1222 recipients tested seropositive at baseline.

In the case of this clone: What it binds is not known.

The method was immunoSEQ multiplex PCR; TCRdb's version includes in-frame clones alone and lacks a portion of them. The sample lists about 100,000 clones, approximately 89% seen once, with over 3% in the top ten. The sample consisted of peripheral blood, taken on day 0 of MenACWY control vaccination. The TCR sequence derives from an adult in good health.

The CDR3 loop reads CASSLTGAFGGYTF. The CDR3 DNA reads as TGTGCCAGTAGTTTGACAGGGGCATTTGGCGGCTACACCTTC. This chain links TRBV19 with TRBJ1-2; 8 bases align to TRBD1. Germline lookup yields CDR1 LNHDA and CDR2 SQIVND (reference sequence). J gave up 8 bases and V 5 bases, and 10 bases lay outside the gene matches. This CDR3 comprises 14 residues. The full variable domain, its missing parts supplied by reference TRBV19 and TRBJ1-2, is DGGITQSPKYLFRKEGQNVTLSCEQNLNHDAMYWYRQDPGQGLRLIYYSQIVNDFQKGDIAEGYSVSREKKESFPLTVTSAQKNPTAFYLCASSLTGAFGGYTFGSGTRLTVV.